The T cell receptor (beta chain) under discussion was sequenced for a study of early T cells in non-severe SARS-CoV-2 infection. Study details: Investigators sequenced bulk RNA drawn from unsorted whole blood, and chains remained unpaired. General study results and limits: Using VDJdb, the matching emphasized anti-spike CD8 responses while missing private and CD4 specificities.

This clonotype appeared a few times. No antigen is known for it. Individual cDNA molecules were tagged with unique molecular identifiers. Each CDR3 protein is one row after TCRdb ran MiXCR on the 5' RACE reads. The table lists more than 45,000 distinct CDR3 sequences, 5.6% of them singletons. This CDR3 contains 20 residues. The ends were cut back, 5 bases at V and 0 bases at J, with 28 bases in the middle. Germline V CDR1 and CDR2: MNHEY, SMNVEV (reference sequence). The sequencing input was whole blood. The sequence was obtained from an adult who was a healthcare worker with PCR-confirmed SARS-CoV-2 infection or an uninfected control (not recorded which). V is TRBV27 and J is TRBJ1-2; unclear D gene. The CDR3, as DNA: TGTGCCAGCAGTCCTCAAGCGAACATCCCCGGTAGGGTGTCTAACTATGGCTACACCTTC. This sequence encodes CASSPQANIPGRVSNYGYTF.